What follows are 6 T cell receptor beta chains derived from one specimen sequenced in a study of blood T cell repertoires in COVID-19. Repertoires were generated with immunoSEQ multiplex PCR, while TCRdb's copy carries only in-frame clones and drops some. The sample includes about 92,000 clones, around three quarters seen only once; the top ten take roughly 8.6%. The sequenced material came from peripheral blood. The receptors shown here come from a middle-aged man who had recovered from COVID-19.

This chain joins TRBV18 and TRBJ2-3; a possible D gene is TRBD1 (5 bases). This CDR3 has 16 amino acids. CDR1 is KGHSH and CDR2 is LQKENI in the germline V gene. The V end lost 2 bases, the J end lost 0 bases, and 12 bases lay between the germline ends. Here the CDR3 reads CASSPLSGMSTDTQYF. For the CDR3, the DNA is TGTGCCAGCTCACCATTATCAGGGATGAGCACAGATACGCAGTATTTT.

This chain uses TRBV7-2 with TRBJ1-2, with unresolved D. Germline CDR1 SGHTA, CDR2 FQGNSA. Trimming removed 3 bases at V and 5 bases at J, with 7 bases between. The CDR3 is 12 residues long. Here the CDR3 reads CASSFGEYGYTF. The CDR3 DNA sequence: TGTGCCAGCAGCTTTGGGGAGTATGGCTACACCTTC.

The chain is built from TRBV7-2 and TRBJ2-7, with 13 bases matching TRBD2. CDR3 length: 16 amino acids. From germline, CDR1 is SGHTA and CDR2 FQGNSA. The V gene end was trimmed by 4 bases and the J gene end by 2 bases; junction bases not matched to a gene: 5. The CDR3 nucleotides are TGTGCCAGCAGCTCTTCGGGACTAGCGGGGACCTACGAGCAGTACTTC. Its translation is CASSSSGLAGTYEQYF. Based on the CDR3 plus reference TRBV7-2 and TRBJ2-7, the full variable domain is GAGVSQSPSNKVTEKGKDVELRCDPISGHTALYWYRQSLGQGLEFLIYFQGNSAPDKSGLPSDRFSAERTGGSVSTLTIQRTQQEDSAVYLCASSSSGLAGTYEQYFGPGTRLTVT.

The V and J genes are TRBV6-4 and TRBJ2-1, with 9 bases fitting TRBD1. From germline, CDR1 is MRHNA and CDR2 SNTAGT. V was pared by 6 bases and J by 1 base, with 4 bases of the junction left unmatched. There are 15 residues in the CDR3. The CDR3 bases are TGTGCCAGCAGAGCCGGGACAGGGTCCTACAATGAGCAGTTCTTC. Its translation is CASRAGTGSYNEQFF.

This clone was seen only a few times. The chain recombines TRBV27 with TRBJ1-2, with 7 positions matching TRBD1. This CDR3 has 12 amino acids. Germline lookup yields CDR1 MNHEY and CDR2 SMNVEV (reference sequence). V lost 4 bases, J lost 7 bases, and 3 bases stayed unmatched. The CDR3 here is CASSSTGIGYTF. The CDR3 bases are TGTGCCAGCAGTTCGACAGGGATTGGCTACACCTTC.

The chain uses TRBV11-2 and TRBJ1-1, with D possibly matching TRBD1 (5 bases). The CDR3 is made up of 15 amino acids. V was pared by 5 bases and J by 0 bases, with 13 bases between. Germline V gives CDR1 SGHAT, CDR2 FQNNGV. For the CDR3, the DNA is TGTGCCAGCAGCCCTCCGGGGGTTATGAACACTGAAGCTTTCTTT. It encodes CASSPPGVMNTEAFF.